This TCR beta chain comes out of a study of blood T cell repertoires in COVID-19. Overall study: Spain, Italy and the United States supplied samples that represented acute and convalescent COVID-19. The analysed material was cDNA or gDNA that came from T cells, B-cell-depleted T cells, or PBMCs.

V was pared by 4 bases and J by 2 bases, with 8 bases between. Germline CDR1 and CDR2: MNHEY and SMNVEV (reference sequence). The CDR3 has 13 amino acids. Methods used by the authors: Reference gene primer amplification gave estimated nucleated cell counts. Sequenced by immunoSEQ multiplex PCR; TCRdb stores in-frame clones only, minus some. From that table come the V and J calls and clone size; the DNA was used to work out D and trimming. The data contain about 70,000 clones, approximately 83% of them seen just once; the ten biggest clones take up 1.4%. The rearrangement links TRBV27 to TRBJ1-2; D is undetermined. The sequence came from a woman aged 55-69 years with acute or convalescent COVID-19. Sequences were obtained from peripheral blood. The CDR3 nucleotides are TGTGCCAGCAGTTACACCAGAAACTATGGCTACACCTTC. As protein: CASSYTRNYGYTF.